Sequencing of this T cell receptor beta chain was carried out in a study of immune heterogeneity within non-small cell lung tumors (dated by TCRdb to the late 2010s). Some background on the complete study: By histology, the tumors were a few squamous cell carcinomas, approximately 10 non-squamous carcinomas and 1 tumor not otherwise specified. The study combined whole-exome sequencing, RNA-seq and TCR beta repertoire sequencing of multiple spatially distinct regions from each NSCLC tumor to examine intratumoral immune heterogeneity. Binding of neoantigens to the HLA alleles of each patient was predicted with netMHCpan-3.0 for mutant peptides of 8 to 11 amino acids. TCR repertoires were analyzed from 55 to 70 tumor loci of about 15 patients, while transcriptome data covered only 35 to 45 loci from about 11 patients. Study-wide conclusions, independent of this receptor: A moderate positive correlation (R 0.3 to 0.35), which was statistically significant, linked local T-cell repertoire clonality to local tumor mutational burden. Identical dominant CDR3B clonotypes recurred across loci within a patient, yet different tumor locations also harbored unique high-frequency clones. High-frequency TCR beta clonotypes were found to be largely distinct between individual patients.

For the TCR template, genomic DNA was extracted from bulk tumor tissue, and 600 ng of gDNA was amplified for each sample. Multiple biopsies per primary tumor were taken during surgery, spaced as far apart as possible within the tumor mass. The study cohort was described as untreated and was composed of newly diagnosed NSCLC cases undergoing curative surgery. The samples came from approximately 14 patients with newly diagnosed non-small cell lung cancer who were having surgery intended to be curative. The resected tumor masses were reviewed by two independent pathologists. Sequencing was performed only on DNA and RNA samples of high quality. The TCR beta CDR3 region was amplified with a multiplex PCR system whose first round ran for approximately 9 cycles using 32 V-gene forward primers and 13 J-gene reverse primers. First-round PCR used a QIAGEN Multiplex PCR Kit, and primer sequences were filed in Chinese patent CN105087789A. Illumina universal primers were attached in a second round of PCR run with the Phusion High-Fidelity PCR Kit. TCR libraries were paired-end sequenced at 151 bp read length on the Illumina HiSeq X Ten platform. The authors' pipeline ran thus. Cutadapt was used to discard reads without multiplex PCR primers, PEAR merged the read pairs, and MiXCR with default settings called the CDR3 regions. Shannon entropy measured repertoire diversity, and clonality was calculated as one minus the Shannon entropy divided by the ln of the count of productive unique sequences. Clonotypes at a frequency of at least 0.5% were defined as dominant or high-frequency T-cell clones. Clones were called with MiXCR by TCRdb after fastp trimmed the public reads at Q25, and only in-frame beta chains were retained. Records with the same CDR3 protein are collapsed into one entry carrying the most frequent genes and DNA. The V and J calls shown here were made by TCRdb, not taken from the authors' results. Present in this sample are fewer than 3,500 distinct CDR3 sequences, 45% to 55% of which were seen just once. The top ten clonotypes cover about a tenth of the sample.

Regarding this clonotype: Its specific antigen is unknown. No clone much larger than this one lies a single base away; base qualities are absent.

The cysteine opens and the phenylalanine closes a CDR3 of 14 amino acids. The DNA shown is the 42-base CDR3, in frame from base 1. V is reduced by 3 bases and J by 8 bases, leaving a spacing of 16 bases between them. Sequences MNHNS (CDR1) and SASEGT (CDR2) are obtained from the germline V gene. The receptor's source is a man between 65 and 85 years old with non-small cell lung cancer. The source material was lung tumor tissue. The chain links TRBV6-1 with TRBJ1-2; no D gene can be assigned with confidence. The base sequence is TGTGCCAGCAGTGACACTTTATTAGCGCGGGGCTACACCTTC. Its protein is CASSDTLLARGYTF.